This entry lists 11 T cell receptor beta chains sequenced from one sample in a study of T cells after yellow fever vaccination. TCRdb independently ran MiXCR on the 5' RACE reads; one entry per CDR3 protein. The sample consists of hundreds of thousands of distinct CDR3 sequences, around a tenth of them appearing once. The sequencing here drew on PBMCs, taken on the day of the first yellow fever vaccination. All receptors come from a young man who received the YFV17D yellow fever vaccine.

The chain couples TRBV5-1 to TRBJ2-2; 11 nucleotides align to TRBD1. The germline gives CDR1 SGHRS, CDR2 YFSETQ. CDR3 length: 15 amino acids. V dropped 4 bases and J dropped 6; count of bases not matched to a gene: 5. The CDR3 is CASSIPDRGPGELFF. DNA of the CDR3: TGCGCCAGCAGCATTCCGGACAGGGGGCCCGGGGAGCTGTTTTTT.

This clonotype has only a few counts. The chain recombines TRBV30 with TRBJ2-5; TRBD1 matches at 7 bases. Looked up from germline, CDR1 is GTSNPN and CDR2 is SVGIG (reference sequence). The CDR3 spans 15 residues. Unmatched junction bases numbered 9, after V lost 5 bases and J lost 0 bases. The CDR3 bases are TGTGCCTGGTATGGGACAGAATTAAACCAAGAGACCCAGTACTTC. Amino acid sequence: CAWYGTELNQETQYF.

The chain employs TRBV7-9 and TRBJ1-1, with unresolved D. Germline V CDR1 and CDR2: SEHNR, FQNEAQ (reference sequence). The CDR3 contains 15 residues. The V and J ends lost 9 bases and 6 bases respectively, with 23 bases between them. DNA of the CDR3: TGTGCCAGTATGCGCGGGGTATCAAGTTTCGCTGAAGCTTTCTTT. Translation: CASMRGVSSFAEAFF.

V is TRBV6-6 and J is TRBJ1-6; D remains unclear. CDR1 is MNHNY and CDR2 is SVGAGI in the germline V gene (reference sequence). V lost 11 bases, J lost 4 bases, and 12 bases lay in between. The CDR3 length is 13 residues. CDR3 amino acids: CAGHRVYNSPLHF. The CDR3 coding sequence is TGTGCCGGTCATCGGGTTTATAATTCACCCCTCCACTTT.

The table lists this clonotype with a few counts. V and J are TRBV5-1 and TRBJ2-1; D call uncertain. Deletions cut 5 bases from V and 4 bases from J, with 10 bases between. CDR1 SGHRS and CDR2 YFSETQ come from the germline V gene. The CDR3 is 13 amino acids. The CDR3 region is CASRDQAYNEQFF. CDR3 bases: TGCGCCAGCAGGGATCAGGCGTACAATGAGCAGTTCTTC.

This chain joins TRBV29-1 and TRBJ1-2; D gene unclear. V shed 3 bases and J shed 3 bases, with 14 bases lying between them. The V gene's germline CDR1 is SQVTM and CDR2 ANQGSEA. CDR3 length: 14 residues. In nucleotides, the CDR3 is TGCAGCGTTGATTACTCGGGGTACGACTATGGCTACACCTTC. Translating it yields CSVDYSGYDYGYTF.

This clonotype showed up just a few times. J is TRBJ2-2 and V is TRBV5-4; 7 positions agree with TRBD2. The CDR3 loop spans 15 amino acids. CDR1 is SGHNT and CDR2 is YYREEE in the germline V gene (reference sequence). V dropped 5 bases and J dropped 7; count of bases not matched to a gene: 11. The CDR3 sequence is CASRPSRGVHGELFF. CDR3 nucleotides: TGTGCCAGCAGACCCTCCCGGGGGGTTCACGGGGAGCTGTTTTTT.

The chain employs TRBV7-2 and TRBJ2-5; D gene unclear. The CDR3 loop spans 15 amino acids. Between the trimmed V and J ends, which lost 1 base and 2 bases, there was a span of 11 bases. Germline loops: CDR1 SGHTA, CDR2 FQGNSA. The CDR3 loop is CASSLVGFDQETQYF. CDR3 coding DNA: TGTGCCAGCAGCTTAGTGGGATTCGATCAAGAGACCCAGTACTTC.

This clonotype has only a few counts. The V and J genes are TRBV6-4 and TRBJ2-7; possible D gene TRBD1, 6 bases. CDR3 length: 14 amino acids. Germline loops: CDR1 MRHNA, CDR2 SNTAGT. Trimming removed 2 bases at V and 6 bases at J, with 14 bases between. CDR3 in amino acids: CASSDQQGGVEQYV. The CDR3 DNA is TGTGCCAGCAGTGACCAACAGGGCGGTGTCGAGCAGTACGTC.

Many counts were recorded for this clonotype. This chain uses TRBV7-2 with TRBJ2-1, with D perhaps matching TRBD2 (6 bases). V lost 5 bases, J lost 6 bases, and 14 bases lay in between. The CDR3 length is 14 residues. Looked up from germline, CDR1 is SGHTA and CDR2 is FQGNSA. The CDR3 region has the DNA TGTGCCAGCAGCCCCTCGACTAGGGGCAATGAGCAGTTCTTC. Its translation: CASSPSTRGNEQFF.

The gene calls are TRBV7-2 and TRBJ2-5; D gene unclear. Germline CDR1 reads SGHTA; CDR2 reads FQGNSA. This CDR3 region has 12 residues. With 6 bases removed from V and 9 bases from J, the gap between germline ends came to 14 bases. Written as DNA, the CDR3 is TGTGCCAGCAGGTGGGAAAAATCCGCCCAGTACTTC. This translates into CASRWEKSAQYF.